What follows are 13 T cell receptor beta chains derived from one specimen sequenced in a study of spatial heterogeneity in lung cancer. TCRdb redid the calling of the 5' RACE reads with MiXCR, one entry per CDR3 protein. The sample includes approximately 81,000 distinct CDR3 sequences, roughly 12% of them seen just once. The time point was: sample taken at primary tumor resection. Whole RNA was taken from tumor, nontumor lung or frozen PBMC; it was then sequenced unsorted. Sequences were derived from PBMCs, sampled at surgery. Receptor source: a male donor with early-stage non-small cell lung cancer.

This clonotype was counted between two and nine times. The V and J genes are TRBV28 and TRBJ1-4; D may be TRBD1 (5 bases). V lost 4 bases and J 8 bases, leaving 17 bases between the germline ends. CDR3 length: 15 residues. The germline V gene encodes CDR1 MDHEN and CDR2 SYDVKM. The chain's CDR3 is CASSWGRGQEEKLFF. CDR3 nucleotide sequence: TGTGCCAGCAGTTGGGGAAGGGGCCAGGAGGAAAAACTGTTTTTT.

This clonotype was counted a few times. This CDR3 is CASAMSSNQPQHF. The CDR3, as DNA: TGTGCCAGCGCCATGAGCAGCAATCAGCCCCAGCATTTT. The chain combines TRBV6-5 with TRBJ1-5; D is unresolved. V was trimmed by 8 bases and J by 1 base, leaving 9 bases between them. Looked up from germline, CDR1 is MNHEY and CDR2 is SVGAGI. This CDR3 contains 13 residues.

At least ten counts were recorded for this clonotype. V is TRBV10-2 and J is TRBJ1-2, with D tentatively TRBD1 (6 bases). There are 13 residues in the CDR3. Trimming took 6 bases from V and 3 from J, leaving 11 bases between them. The V gene's germline CDR1 is WSHSY and CDR2 SAAADI. The CDR3 DNA is TGCGCCAGCAGGGCGGGGGCCTACTATGGCTACACCTTC. Its translation: CASRAGAYYGYTF.

In this sample, this clonotype turned up many times. The rearrangement uses TRBV7-2 and TRBJ2-5; D remains ambiguous. CDR3 size: 14 residues. CDR1 and CDR2 (germline): SGHTA, FQGNSA. V shed 2 bases and J shed 5 bases, with 12 bases lying between them. In DNA form, the CDR3 reads TGTGCCAGCAGCTTAAGGGTCTCGGGCGAGACCCAGTACTTC. It encodes CASSLRVSGETQYF.

This clonotype was seen a handful of times. The chain employs TRBV30 and TRBJ2-5; D gene unclear. Germline V gene data show CDR1 as GTSNPN and CDR2 as SVGIG (reference sequence). This CDR3 has 13 amino acids. V lost 0 bases, J lost 1 base, and 6 bases lay in between. The CDR3 DNA follows: TGTGCCTGGAGTGTAAACAGCCAAGAGACCCAGTACTTC. Translated: CAWSVNSQETQYF.

A single count supports this clonotype. V and J are TRBV20-1 and TRBJ2-1, with D possibly matching TRBD2 (12 bases). This CDR3 contains 20 residues. From germline, CDR1 is DFQATT and CDR2 SNEGSKA (reference sequence). The V and J ends lost 3 bases and 2 bases respectively, with 29 bases between them. The CDR3 DNA is TGCAGTGCTAGTTTGGACAGGGGGCGTCTAGCGGGAGGGACCTACAATGAGCAGTTCTTC. It specifies CSASLDRGRLAGGTYNEQFF.

The CDR3 DNA reads as TGCGCCAGCAGCTTGGCCAGCGGGAGCACAGATACGCAGTATTTT. It yields the protein CASSLASGSTDTQYF. The V call is TRBV5-1, the J call TRBJ2-3, with a tentative D call TRBD2 (6 bases). Germline V CDR1 and CDR2: SGHRS, YFSETQ. With 0 bases removed from V and 0 bases from J, the gap between germline ends came to 8 bases. This CDR3 spans 15 amino acids.

This clonotype was recorded many times. The chain recombines TRBV7-2 with TRBJ1-2; D gene ambiguous. CDR3 length: 12 residues. Germline lookup yields CDR1 SGHTA and CDR2 FQGNSA. V lost 4 bases and J 6 bases, leaving 9 bases between the germline ends. CDR3 nucleotides: TGTGCCAGCAGCTACAAGTGGGATGGCTACACCTTC. Its translation: CASSYKWDGYTF.

This clonotype was counted a few times. The chain employs TRBV12-3 or TRBV12-4 and TRBJ2-2, with D possibly being TRBD2 (6 bases). The CDR3 runs to 16 residues. Trimming took off 3 bases at V and 4 bases at J, with 15 bases between the two ends. The CDR3 nucleotides are TGTGCCAGCAGTTTTGCGGGGAGGATGGGCACCGGGGAGCTGTTTTTT. It encodes CASSFAGRMGTGELFF.

In this sample, this clonotype turned up many times. The CDR3 coding sequence is TGTGCCAGTAGCTCACCAGGGAGGGATCAGCCCCAGCATTTT. Amino acids: CASSSPGRDQPQHF. The chain employs TRBV19 and TRBJ1-5; tentative D call: TRBD1 (5 bases). This CDR3 is built from 14 residues. Per germline, CDR1 LNHDA and CDR2 SQIVND (reference sequence). The V end was cut by 6 bases, the J end by 5 bases, with 14 bases between.

The V and J genes are TRBV30 and TRBJ1-1; D is ambiguous. Germline CDR1 is GTSNPN and CDR2 is SVGIG (reference sequence). V was shortened by 0 bases and J by 6 bases, with 11 bases between the two germline ends. This CDR3 spans 13 amino acids. CDR3 in amino acids: CAWSVWTSAEAFF. The CDR3 nucleotides read TGTGCCTGGAGTGTTTGGACTAGCGCTGAAGCTTTCTTT. The full variable domain, with the rest looked up from reference TRBV30 and TRBJ1-1, is SQTIHQWPATLVQPVGSPLSLECTVEGTSNPNLYWYRQAAGRGLQLLFYSVGIGQISSEVPQNLSASRPQDRQFILSSKKLLLSDSGFYLCAWSVWTSAEAFFGQGTRLTVV.

V and J are TRBV11-2 and TRBJ2-2, with 8 positions matching TRBD2. Trimming at V came to 1 base and at J to 5 bases, leaving 6 bases not matched to a gene. The germline CDR1 and CDR2 sequences are SGHAT and FQNNGV. The length of the CDR3 is 16 residues. The CDR3 DNA reads as TGTGCCAGCAGCTTAGGCCCGGGGGGGCAGACCGGGGAGCTGTTTTTT. This codes for CASSLGPGGQTGELFF. The whole variable domain, filled in from reference TRBV11-2 and TRBJ2-2, reads EAGVAQSPRYKIIEKRQSVAFWCNPISGHATLYWYQQILGQGPKLLIQFQNNGVVDDSQLPKDRFSAERLKGVDSTLKIQPAKLEDSAVYLCASSLGPGGQTGELFFGEGSRLTVL.

This clonotype showed up many times. This chain joins TRBV27 and TRBJ1-1; 8 bases align to TRBD1. V dropped 5 bases and J dropped 7; count of bases not matched to a gene: 3. Germline-derived CDR1 and CDR2 are MNHEY and SMNVEV (reference sequence). The CDR3 is 12 residues long. CDR3 bases: TGTGCCAGCAGTGAACAGGGGGATGAAGCTTTCTTT. Protein product: CASSEQGDEAFF.